This T cell receptor (beta chain) was retrieved from a study of blood T cell repertoires in COVID-19. Clones were sequenced by immunoSEQ multiplex PCR, and TCRdb holds only the in-frame ones, with some missing. The sample has about 170,000 clones, around 80% seen once. Patients from Seattle were sampled longitudinally, starting during active infection. The CDR3 runs to 14 residues. Germline-derived CDR1 and CDR2 are KGHSH and LQKENI. V trimming: 3 bases; J trimming: 9 bases; junction bases outside the gene matches: 8. The chain links TRBV18 to TRBJ2-4; the match to TRBD1 covers 7 bases. The sequence was obtained from a woman between 70 and 85 years old with COVID-19, enrolled during active disease. Sequencing was carried out using peripheral blood. Here the CDR3 reads CASSPEGGLGIQYF. CDR3 sequence (DNA): TGTGCCAGCTCACCCGAAGGGGGCTTAGGCATTCAGTACTTC.